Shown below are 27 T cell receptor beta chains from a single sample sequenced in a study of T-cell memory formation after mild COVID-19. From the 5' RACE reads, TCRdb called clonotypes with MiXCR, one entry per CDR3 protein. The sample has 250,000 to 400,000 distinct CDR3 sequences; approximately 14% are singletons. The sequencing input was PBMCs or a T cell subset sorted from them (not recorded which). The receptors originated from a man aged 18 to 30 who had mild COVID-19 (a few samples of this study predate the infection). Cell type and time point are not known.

The CDR3 coding sequence is TGTGCCAGCAGCCAAGAGGGATCCCCAGGGAACTCGAACACCGGGGAGCTGTTTTTT. Translating gives CASSQEGSPGNSNTGELFF. The chain carries TRBV14 and TRBJ2-2; perhaps TRBD1 as D (5 bases). The ends were cut back, 0 bases at V and 0 bases at J, with 17 bases in the middle. Germline values: CDR1 SGHDN, CDR2 FVKESK. This CDR3 has 19 residues.

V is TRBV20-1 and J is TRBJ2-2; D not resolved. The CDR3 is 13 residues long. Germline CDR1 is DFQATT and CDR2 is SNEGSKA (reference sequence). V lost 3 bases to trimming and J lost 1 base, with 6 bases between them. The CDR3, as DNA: TGCAGTGCTAGGGGCGAGAACACCGGGGAGCTGTTTTTT. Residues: CSARGENTGELFF.

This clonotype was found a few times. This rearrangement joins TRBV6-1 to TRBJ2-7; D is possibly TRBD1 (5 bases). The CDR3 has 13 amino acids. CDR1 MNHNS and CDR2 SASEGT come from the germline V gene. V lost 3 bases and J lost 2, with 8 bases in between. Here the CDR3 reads CASSEGRTYEQYV. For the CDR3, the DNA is TGTGCCAGCAGTGAGGGGCGGACCTACGAGCAGTACGTC.

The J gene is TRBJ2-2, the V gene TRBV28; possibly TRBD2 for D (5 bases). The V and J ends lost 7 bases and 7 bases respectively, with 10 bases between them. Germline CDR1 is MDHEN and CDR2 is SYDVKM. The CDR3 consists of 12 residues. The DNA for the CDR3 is TGTGCCAGCACCCCTGGGAGCGGGGAGCTGTTTTTT. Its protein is CASTPGSGELFF.

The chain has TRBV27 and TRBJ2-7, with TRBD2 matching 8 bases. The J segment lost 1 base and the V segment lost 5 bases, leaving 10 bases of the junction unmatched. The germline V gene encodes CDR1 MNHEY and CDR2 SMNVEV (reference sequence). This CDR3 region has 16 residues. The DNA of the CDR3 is TGTGCCAGCAGTCCGTTCGGGGGGGCCTCGTCCTACGAGCAGTACGTC. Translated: CASSPFGGASSYEQYV.

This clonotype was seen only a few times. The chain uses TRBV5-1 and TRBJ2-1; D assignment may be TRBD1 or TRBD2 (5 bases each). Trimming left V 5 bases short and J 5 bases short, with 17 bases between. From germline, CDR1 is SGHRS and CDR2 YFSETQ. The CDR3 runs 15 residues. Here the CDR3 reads CASRPGTQPHNEQFF. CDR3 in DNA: TGCGCCAGCAGACCCGGGACCCAGCCCCACAATGAGCAGTTCTTC.

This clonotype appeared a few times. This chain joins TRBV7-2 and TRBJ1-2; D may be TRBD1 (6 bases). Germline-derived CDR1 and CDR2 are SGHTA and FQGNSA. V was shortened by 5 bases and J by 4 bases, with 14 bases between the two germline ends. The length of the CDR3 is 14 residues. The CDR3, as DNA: TGTGCCAGCAGCCCCCGGACAGTGCGCTATGGCTACACCTTC. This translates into CASSPRTVRYGYTF.

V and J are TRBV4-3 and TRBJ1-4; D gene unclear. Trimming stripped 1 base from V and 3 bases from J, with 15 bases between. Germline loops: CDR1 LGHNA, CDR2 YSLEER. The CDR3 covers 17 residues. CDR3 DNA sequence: TGCGCCAGCAGCCAAGTCCCGGAGGCGATGGCTAATGAAAAACTGTTTTTT. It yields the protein CASSQVPEAMANEKLFF.

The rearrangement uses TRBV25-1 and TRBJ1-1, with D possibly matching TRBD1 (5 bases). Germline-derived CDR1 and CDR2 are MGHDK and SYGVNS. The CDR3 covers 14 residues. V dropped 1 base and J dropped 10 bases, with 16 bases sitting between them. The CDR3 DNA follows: TGTGCCAGCAGTGAATCGGTGGGATACGACAGAGCTTTCTTT. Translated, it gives CASSESVGYDRAFF.

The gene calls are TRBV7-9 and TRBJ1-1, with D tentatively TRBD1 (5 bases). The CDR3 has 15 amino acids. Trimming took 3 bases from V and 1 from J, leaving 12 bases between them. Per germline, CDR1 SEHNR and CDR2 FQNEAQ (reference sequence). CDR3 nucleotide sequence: TGTGCCAGCAGCTTTTCAGGGCGAGGGAACACTGAAGCTTTCTTT. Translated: CASSFSGRGNTEAFF.

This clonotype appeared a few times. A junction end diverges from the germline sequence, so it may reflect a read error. CDR3 nucleotides: TGTGCCACCAGCAGAGATCTAACTAGCGGGGGGGACCCATTT. Its protein is CATSRDLTSGGDPF. The gene calls are TRBV15 and TRBJ2-3, with 13 bases aligning to TRBD2. The germline CDR1 and CDR2 sequences are LNHNV and YYDKDF (reference sequence). The CDR3 has 14 amino acids.

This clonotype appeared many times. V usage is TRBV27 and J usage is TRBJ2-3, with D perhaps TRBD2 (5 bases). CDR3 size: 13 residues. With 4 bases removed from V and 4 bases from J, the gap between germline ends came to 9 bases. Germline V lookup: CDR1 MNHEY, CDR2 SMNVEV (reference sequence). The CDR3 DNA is TGTGCCAGCAGTTATGTGGGAGCAGATACGCAGTATTTT. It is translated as CASSYVGADTQYF.

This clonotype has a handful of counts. The CDR3 reads CASSLAGTSTDTQYF. Written as DNA, the CDR3 is TGTGCCAGCAGCTTAGCAGGGACTAGCACAGATACGCAGTATTTT. The V gene is TRBV11-3, the J gene TRBJ2-3, with a weak D call TRBD2 (6 bases). Trimming removed 1 base at V and 0 bases at J, with 8 bases between. The CDR3 totals 15 residues. Germline lookup yields CDR1 SGHNT and CDR2 YENEEA.

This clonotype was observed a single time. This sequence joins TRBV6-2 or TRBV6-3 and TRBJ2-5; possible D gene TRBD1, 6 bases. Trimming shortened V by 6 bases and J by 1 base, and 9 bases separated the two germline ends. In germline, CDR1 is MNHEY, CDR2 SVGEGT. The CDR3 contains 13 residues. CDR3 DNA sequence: TGTGCCAGCAGCAACAGGGTCCAAGAGACCCAGTACTTC. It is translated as CASSNRVQETQYF.

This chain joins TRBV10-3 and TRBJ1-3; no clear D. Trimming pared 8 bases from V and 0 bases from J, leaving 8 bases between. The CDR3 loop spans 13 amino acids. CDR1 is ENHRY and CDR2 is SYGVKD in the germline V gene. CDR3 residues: CAILGISGNTIYF. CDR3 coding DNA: TGTGCCATCCTTGGTATCTCTGGAAACACCATATATTTT.

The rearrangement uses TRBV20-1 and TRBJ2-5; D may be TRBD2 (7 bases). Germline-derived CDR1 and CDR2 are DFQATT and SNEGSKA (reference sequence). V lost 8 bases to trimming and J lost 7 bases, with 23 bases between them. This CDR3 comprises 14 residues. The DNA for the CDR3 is TGCAGTCTTTACGGCGGGGGCAGAAGCGGGACCCAGTACTTC. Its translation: CSLYGGGRSGTQYF.

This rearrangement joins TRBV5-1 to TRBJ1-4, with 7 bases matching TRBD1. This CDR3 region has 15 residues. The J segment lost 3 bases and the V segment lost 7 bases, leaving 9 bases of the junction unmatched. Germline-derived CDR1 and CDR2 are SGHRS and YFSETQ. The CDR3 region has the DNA TGCGCCAGCCGGACAGGCCAGCCCCCTAATGAAAAACTGTTTTTT. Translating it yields CASRTGQPPNEKLFF.

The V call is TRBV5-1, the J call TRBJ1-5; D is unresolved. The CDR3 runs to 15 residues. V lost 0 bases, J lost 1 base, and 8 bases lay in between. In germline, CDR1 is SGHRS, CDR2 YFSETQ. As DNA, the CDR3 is TGCGCCAGCAGCTTGGTGGCAGACAGCAATCAGCCCCAGCATTTT. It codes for CASSLVADSNQPQHF. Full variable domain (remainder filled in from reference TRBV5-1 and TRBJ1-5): KAGVTQTPRYLIKTRGQQVTLSCSPISGHRSVSWYQQTPGQGLQFLFEYFSETQRNKGNFPGRFSGRQFSNSRSEMNVSTLELGDSALYLCASSLVADSNQPQHFGDGTRLSIL.

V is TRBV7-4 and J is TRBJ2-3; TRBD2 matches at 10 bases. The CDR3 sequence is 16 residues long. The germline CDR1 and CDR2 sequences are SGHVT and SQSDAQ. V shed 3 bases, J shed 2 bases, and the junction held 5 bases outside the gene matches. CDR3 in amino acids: CASSFLTSGTTDTQYF. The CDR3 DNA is TGTGCCAGCAGCTTCCTTACTAGCGGGACCACAGATACGCAGTATTTT.

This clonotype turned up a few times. In nucleotides, the CDR3 is TGTGCCAGCAGCCAAGATTATCGGGGTTGGCAGCCCCAGCATTTT. Its protein is CASSQDYRGWQPQHF. The chain employs TRBV3-1 and TRBJ1-5; no firm D call. The length of the CDR3 is 15 residues. V was clipped by 0 bases and J by 7 bases, with 13 bases between them. The germline gives CDR1 LGHDT, CDR2 YNNKEL (reference sequence).

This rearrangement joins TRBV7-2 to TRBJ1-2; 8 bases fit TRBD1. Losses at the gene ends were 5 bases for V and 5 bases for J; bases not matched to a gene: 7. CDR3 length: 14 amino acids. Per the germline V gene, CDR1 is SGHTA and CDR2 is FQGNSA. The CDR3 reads CASSGTGTGYGYTF. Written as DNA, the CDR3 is TGTGCCAGCAGCGGCACCGGGACAGGTTATGGCTACACCTTC.

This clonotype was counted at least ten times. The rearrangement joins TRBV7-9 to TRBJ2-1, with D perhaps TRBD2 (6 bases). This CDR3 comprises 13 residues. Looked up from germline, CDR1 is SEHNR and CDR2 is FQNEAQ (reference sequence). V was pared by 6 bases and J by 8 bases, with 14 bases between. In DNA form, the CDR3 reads TGTGCCAGCAGTTCCGTACTAGCCGATGAGCAGTTCTTC. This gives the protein CASSSVLADEQFF.

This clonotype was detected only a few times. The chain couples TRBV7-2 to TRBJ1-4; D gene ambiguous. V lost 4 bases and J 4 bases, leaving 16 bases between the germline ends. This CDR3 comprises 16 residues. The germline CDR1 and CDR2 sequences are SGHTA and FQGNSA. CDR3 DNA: TGTGCCAGCAGCTCGCCCCCCGGGAGAAGTAATGAAAAACTGTTTTTT. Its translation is CASSSPPGRSNEKLFF.

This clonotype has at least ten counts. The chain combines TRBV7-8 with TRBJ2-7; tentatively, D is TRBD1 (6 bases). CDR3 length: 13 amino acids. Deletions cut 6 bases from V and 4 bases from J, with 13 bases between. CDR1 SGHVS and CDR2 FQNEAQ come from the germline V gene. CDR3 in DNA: TGTGCCAGCAGTTGGGACACTTTATACGAGCAGTACGTC. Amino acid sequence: CASSWDTLYEQYV.

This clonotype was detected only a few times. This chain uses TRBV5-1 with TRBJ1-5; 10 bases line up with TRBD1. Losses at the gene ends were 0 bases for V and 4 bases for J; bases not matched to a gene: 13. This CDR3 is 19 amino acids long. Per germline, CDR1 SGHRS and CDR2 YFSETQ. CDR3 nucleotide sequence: TGCGCCAGCAGCTTGGGACAGGGGCCCGGACAGGGGGGGAATCAGCCCCAGCATTTT. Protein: CASSLGQGPGQGGNQPQHF.

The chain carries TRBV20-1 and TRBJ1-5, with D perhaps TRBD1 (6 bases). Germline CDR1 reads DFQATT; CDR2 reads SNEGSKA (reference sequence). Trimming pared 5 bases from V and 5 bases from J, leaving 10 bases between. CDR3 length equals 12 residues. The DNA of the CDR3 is TGCAGTGCTGTAAGGGGGGATCAGCCCCAGCATTTT. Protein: CSAVRGDQPQHF.

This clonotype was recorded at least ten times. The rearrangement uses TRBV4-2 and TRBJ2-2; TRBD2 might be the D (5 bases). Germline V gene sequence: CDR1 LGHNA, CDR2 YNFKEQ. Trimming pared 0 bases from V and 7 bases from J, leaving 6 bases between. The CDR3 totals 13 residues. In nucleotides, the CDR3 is TGTGCCAGCAGCCAAGAGAGGGTCGGGGAGCTGTTTTTT. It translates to CASSQERVGELFF.